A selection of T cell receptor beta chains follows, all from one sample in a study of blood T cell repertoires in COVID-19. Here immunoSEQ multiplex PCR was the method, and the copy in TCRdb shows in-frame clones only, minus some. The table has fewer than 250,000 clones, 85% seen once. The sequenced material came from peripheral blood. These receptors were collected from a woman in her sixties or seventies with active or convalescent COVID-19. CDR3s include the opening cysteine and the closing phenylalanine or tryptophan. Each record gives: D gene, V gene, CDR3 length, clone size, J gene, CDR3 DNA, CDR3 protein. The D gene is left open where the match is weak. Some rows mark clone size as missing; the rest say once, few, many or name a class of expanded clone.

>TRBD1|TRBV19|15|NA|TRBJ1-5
TGTGCCAGTAGTGTTCGGACAGGGGCCAATCAGCCCCAGCATTTT
CASSVRTGANQPQHF
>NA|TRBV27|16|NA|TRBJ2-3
TGTGCCAGCAGTTCTCCTACAGGGAGTGGCACAGATACGCAGTATTTT
CASSSPTGSGTDTQYF
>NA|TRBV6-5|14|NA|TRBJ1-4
TGTGCCAGCAGTAGGGCGGGGGCGGTTGAAAAACTGTTTTTT
CASSRAGAVEKLFF
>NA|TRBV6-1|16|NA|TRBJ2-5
TGTGCCAGCAGTGAAAGTTGGTCAGAAATACAAGAGACCCAGTACTTC
CASSESWSEIQETQYF
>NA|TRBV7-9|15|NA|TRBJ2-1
TGTGCCAGCACCGTACCGGGCCAGGGGATACGTGAGCAGTTCTTC
CASTVPGQGIREQFF
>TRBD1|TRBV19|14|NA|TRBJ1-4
TGTGCCAGTAGCCAGCAGGGGGCTTCTGAAAAACTGTTTTTT
CASSQQGASEKLFF
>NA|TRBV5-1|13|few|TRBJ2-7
TGCGCCAGCAGCTTGGTCTCCTCCTACGAGCAGTACTTC
CASSLVSSYEQYF
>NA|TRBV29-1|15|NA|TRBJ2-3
TGCAGCGTTGCTCTACAGATTCGAAACACAGATACGCAGTATTTT
CSVALQIRNTDTQYF
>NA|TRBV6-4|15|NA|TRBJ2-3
TGTGCCAGCAGTCCGGGATATATTGGCACAGATACGCAGTATTTT
CASSPGYIGTDTQYF
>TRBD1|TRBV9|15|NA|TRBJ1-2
TGTGCCAGCAGCCCGACCGGGACAGATAACTATGGCTACACCTTC
CASSPTGTDNYGYTF